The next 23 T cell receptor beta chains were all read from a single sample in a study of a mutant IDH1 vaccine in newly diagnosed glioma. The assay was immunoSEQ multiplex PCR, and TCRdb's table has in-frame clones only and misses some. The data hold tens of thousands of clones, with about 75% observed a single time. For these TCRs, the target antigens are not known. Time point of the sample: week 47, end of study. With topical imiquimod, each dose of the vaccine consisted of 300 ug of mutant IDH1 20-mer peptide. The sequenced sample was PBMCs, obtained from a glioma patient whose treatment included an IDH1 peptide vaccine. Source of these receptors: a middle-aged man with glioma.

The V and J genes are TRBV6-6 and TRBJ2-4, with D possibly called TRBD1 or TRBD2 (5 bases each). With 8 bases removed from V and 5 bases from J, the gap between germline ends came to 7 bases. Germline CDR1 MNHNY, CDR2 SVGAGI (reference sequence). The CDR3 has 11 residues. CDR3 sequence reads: CASGGENIQYF. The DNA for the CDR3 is TGTGCCAGCGGGGGAGAAAACATTCAGTACTTC.

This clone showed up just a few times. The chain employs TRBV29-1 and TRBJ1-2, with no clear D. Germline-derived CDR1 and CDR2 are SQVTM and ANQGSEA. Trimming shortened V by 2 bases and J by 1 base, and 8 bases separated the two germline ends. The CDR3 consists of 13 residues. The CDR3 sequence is CSVEWEFNYGYTF. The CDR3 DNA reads TGCAGCGTTGAATGGGAGTTTAACTATGGCTACACCTTC.

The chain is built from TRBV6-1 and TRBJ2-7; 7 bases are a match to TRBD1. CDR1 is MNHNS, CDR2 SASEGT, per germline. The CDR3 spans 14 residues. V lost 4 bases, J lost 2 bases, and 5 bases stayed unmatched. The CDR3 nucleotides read TGTGCCAGCAGTGCCCGGGACAGCGCCTACGAGCAGTACTTC. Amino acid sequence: CASSARDSAYEQYF.

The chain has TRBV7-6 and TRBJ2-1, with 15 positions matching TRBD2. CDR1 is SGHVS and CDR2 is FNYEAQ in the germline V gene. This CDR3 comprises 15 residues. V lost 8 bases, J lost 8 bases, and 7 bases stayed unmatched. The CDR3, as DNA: TGTGCCAGCTCCACCGGGACTAGCGGGAGGCATGAGCAGTTCTTC. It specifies CASSTGTSGRHEQFF.

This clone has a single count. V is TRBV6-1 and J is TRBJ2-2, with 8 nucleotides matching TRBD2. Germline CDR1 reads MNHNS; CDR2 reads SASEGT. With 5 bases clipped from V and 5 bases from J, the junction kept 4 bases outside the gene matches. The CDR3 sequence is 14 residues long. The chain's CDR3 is CASSSGLVTGELFF. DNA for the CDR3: TGTGCCAGCAGTTCGGGACTAGTAACCGGGGAGCTGTTTTTT.

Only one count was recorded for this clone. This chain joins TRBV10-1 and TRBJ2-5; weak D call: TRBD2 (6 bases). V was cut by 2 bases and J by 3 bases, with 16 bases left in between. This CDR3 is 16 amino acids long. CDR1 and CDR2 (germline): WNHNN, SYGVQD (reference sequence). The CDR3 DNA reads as TGCGCCAGCAGTGAGCCCCCGGGAGTGGGTAAAGAGACCCAGTACTTC. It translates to CASSEPPGVGKETQYF.

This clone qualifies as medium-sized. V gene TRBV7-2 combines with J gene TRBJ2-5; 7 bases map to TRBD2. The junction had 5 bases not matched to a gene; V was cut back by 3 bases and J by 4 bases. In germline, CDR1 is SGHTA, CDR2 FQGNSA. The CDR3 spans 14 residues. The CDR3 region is CASSFQGGRETQYF. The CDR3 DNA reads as TGTGCCAGCAGCTTCCAGGGAGGGCGAGAGACCCAGTACTTC.

The CDR3 DNA reads as TGTGCCAGCAGCGTCCGGGACCACACAGATACGCAGTATTTT. Encoded protein: CASSVRDHTDTQYF. The rearrangement uses TRBV9 and TRBJ2-3; D is perhaps TRBD1 or TRBD2 (5 bases each). This CDR3 is built from 14 residues. From germline, CDR1 is SGDLS and CDR2 YYNGEE. V was trimmed by 2 bases and J by 2 bases, leaving 9 bases between them.

CDR3 sequence reads: CASTERGVTEAFF. CDR3 DNA: TGTGCCAGCACGGAGCGGGGCGTCACTGAAGCTTTCTTT. The rearrangement joins TRBV6-1 to TRBJ1-1; a possible D gene is TRBD1 (5 bases). The CDR3 length is 13 residues. Deletions cut 7 bases from V and 4 bases from J, with 13 bases between. Germline V gene lookup returns CDR1 MNHNS and CDR2 SASEGT.

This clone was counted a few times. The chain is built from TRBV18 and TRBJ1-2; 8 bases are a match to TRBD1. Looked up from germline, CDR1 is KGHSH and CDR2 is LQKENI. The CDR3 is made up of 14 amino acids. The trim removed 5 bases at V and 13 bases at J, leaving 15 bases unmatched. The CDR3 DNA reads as TGTGCCAGCTCATCGGAGGCAGGGGGCGGAGTGAGCACCTTC. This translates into CASSSEAGGGVSTF.

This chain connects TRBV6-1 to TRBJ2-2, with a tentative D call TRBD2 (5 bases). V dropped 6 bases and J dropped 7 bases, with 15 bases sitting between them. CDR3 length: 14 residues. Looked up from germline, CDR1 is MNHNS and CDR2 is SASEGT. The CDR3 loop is CASSDTAVGGELFF. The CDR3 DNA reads TGTGCCAGCAGCGACACAGCGGTGGGCGGGGAGCTGTTTTTT.

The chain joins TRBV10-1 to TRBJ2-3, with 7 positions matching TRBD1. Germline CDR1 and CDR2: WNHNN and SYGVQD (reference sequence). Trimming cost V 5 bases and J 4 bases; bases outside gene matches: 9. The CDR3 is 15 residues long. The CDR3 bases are TGCGCCAGCAGTTGGGACAGTGGGGGATCAGATACGCAGTATTTT. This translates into CASSWDSGGSDTQYF.

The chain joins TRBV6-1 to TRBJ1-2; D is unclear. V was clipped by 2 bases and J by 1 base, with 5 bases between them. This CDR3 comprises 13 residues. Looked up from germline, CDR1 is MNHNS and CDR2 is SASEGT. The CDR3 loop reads CASSEYSNYGYTF. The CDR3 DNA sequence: TGTGCCAGCAGTGAATACAGTAACTATGGCTACACCTTC.

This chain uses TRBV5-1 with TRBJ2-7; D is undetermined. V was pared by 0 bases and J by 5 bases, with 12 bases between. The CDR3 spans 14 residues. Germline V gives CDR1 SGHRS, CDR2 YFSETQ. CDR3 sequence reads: CASSLGPASDEQYV. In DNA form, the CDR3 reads TGCGCCAGCAGCTTGGGTCCGGCGTCCGACGAGCAGTACGTC.

CDR3 amino acids: CASSASGGLAGEQFF. The CDR3 coding sequence is TGTGCCAGCAGCGCCTCGGGGGGTCTAGCGGGAGAGCAGTTCTTC. The chain links TRBV9 to TRBJ2-1; 9 bases match TRBD2. After removal of 3 bases from V and 10 bases from J, the junction contained 11 bases not matched to a gene. The CDR3 runs 15 residues. From germline, CDR1 is SGDLS and CDR2 YYNGEE.

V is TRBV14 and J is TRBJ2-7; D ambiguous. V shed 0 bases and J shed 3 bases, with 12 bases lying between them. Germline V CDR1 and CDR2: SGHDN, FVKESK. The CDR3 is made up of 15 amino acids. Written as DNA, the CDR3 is TGTGCCAGCAGCCAAGATCAGGTCTGGGGCTACGAGCAGTACTTC. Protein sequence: CASSQDQVWGYEQYF.

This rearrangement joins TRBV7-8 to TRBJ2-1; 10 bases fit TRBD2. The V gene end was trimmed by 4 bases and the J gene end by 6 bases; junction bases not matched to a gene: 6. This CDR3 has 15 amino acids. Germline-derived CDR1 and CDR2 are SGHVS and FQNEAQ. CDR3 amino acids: CASSSSSGRVNEQFF. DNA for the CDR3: TGTGCCAGCAGCTCTTCTAGCGGGAGAGTCAATGAGCAGTTCTTC.

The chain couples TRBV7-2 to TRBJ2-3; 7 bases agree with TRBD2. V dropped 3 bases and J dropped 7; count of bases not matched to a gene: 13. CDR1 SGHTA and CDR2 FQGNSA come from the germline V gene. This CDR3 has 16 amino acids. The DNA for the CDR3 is TGTGCCAGCAGCTTGGAGGGAGGGCTTCGGTGGAATACGCAGTATTTT. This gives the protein CASSLEGGLRWNTQYF.

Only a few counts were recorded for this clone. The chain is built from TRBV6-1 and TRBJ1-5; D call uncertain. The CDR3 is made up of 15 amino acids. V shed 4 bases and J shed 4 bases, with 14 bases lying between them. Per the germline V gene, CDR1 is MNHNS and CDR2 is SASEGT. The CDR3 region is CASSVGPSPNQPQHF. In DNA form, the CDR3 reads TGTGCCAGCAGTGTTGGGCCAAGTCCGAATCAGCCCCAGCATTTT.

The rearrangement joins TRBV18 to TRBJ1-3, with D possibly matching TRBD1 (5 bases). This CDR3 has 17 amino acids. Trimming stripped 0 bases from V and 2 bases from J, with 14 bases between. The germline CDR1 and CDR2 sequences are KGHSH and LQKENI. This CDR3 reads CASSPPIRQTTGNTIYF. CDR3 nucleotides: TGTGCCAGCTCACCACCCATAAGACAGACAACTGGAAACACCATATATTTT.

Here the CDR3 DNA reads TGTGCCATCAGTGAGTCAGGTGGATCTCAAGAGACCCAGTACTTC. It yields the protein CAISESGGSQETQYF. The chain recombines TRBV10-3 with TRBJ2-5, with unresolved D. The CDR3 has 15 residues. The germline CDR1 and CDR2 sequences are ENHRY and SYGVKD. The V and J ends lost 0 bases and 2 bases respectively, with 10 bases between them.

CDR3 coding DNA: TGTGCCAGTCAGGGGGCTATACCTCGCGATGAGCAGTTCTTC. Its translation: CASQGAIPRDEQFF. The chain recombines TRBV28 with TRBJ2-1; 8 bases align to TRBD1. This CDR3 is built from 14 residues. Germline V CDR1 and CDR2: MDHEN, SYDVKM. Trimming took 9 bases from V and 8 from J; bases not matched to a gene: 12.

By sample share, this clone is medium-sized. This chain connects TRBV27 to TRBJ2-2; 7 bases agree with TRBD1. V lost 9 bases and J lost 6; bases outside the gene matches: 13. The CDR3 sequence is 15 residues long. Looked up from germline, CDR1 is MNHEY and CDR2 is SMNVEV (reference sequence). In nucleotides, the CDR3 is TGTGCCAGACACCCCGGGACAGAGGAGGCCGGGGAGCTGTTTTTT. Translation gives CARHPGTEEAGELFF.